These 9 T cell receptor beta chains originate from one sample sequenced in a study of CD4 T cells in relation to SARS-CoV-2 and coronaviruses. The unexposed donors gave CD4+ T cells in 2011-2018, prior to COVID-19. CD4+ T cells were isolated from the cells after about 11 days of culture. Assay: immunoSEQ multiplex PCR; the TCRdb copy retains only in-frame clones and omits some. The sample contains about 26,000 clones, over 60% of which appear only once. No antigen has been assigned to these receptors. The specimen sequenced was CD4+ T cells from PBMCs, cultured in vitro. The receptor set was obtained from a human donor in good health.

The rearrangement links TRBV7-2 to TRBJ2-3, with TRBD2 identical over 7 bases. Germline CDR1 is SGHTA and CDR2 is FQGNSA. This CDR3 comprises 12 residues. V dropped 7 bases and J dropped 11; count of bases not matched to a gene: 9. CDR3 bases: TGTGCCAGCACCCTAACCCGGGGGGTGCAGTATTTT. Translation: CASTLTRGVQYF.

V gene TRBV9 combines with J gene TRBJ1-1; D gene ambiguous. The V end lost 0 bases, the J end lost 0 bases, and 9 bases lay between the germline ends. Germline lookup yields CDR1 SGDLS and CDR2 YYNGEE. CDR3 size: 15 residues. The CDR3 DNA is TGTGCCAGCAGCGTAGGGGAGCGCATGAACACTGAAGCTTTCTTT. It specifies CASSVGERMNTEAFF. Looking up the rest from reference TRBV9 and TRBJ1-1 gives the full variable domain: DSGVTQTPKHLITATGQRVTLRCSPRSGDLSVYWYQQSLDQGLQFLIQYYNGEERAKGNILERFSAQQFPDLHSELNLSSLELGDSALYFCASSVGERMNTEAFFGQGTRLTVV.

This clone has only one observation. The rearrangement joins TRBV3-1 (or the pseudogene TRBV3-2) to TRBJ2-7, with D possibly matching TRBD2 (5 bases). V was shortened by 9 bases and J by 4 bases, with 19 bases between the two germline ends. The CDR3 consists of 14 residues. Germline V lookup: CDR1 LGHDT, CDR2 YNNKEL (reference sequence). The DNA for the CDR3 is TGTGCCAGAACCCTAGCCTTCCCGGAGTACGAGCAGTACTTC. It specifies CARTLAFPEYEQYF.

The J gene is TRBJ2-5, the V gene TRBV12-3 or TRBV12-4, with D unresolved. The CDR3 runs to 12 residues. Deletions cut 2 bases from V and 5 bases from J, with 6 bases between. CDR3 amino acids: CASSLKVETQYF. CDR3 sequence (DNA): TGTGCCAGCAGTTTAAAGGTCGAGACCCAGTACTTC.

The gene calls are TRBV18 and TRBJ2-7; TRBD1 matches at 8 bases. There are 15 residues in the CDR3. V trimming: 3 bases; J trimming: 2 bases; junction bases outside the gene matches: 6. Germline values: CDR1 KGHSH, CDR2 LQKENI. In nucleotides, the CDR3 is TGTGCCAGCTCACCTCGCCAGGACAGGGCCTACGAGCAGTACTTC. This gives the protein CASSPRQDRAYEQYF.

The rearrangement links TRBV29-1 to TRBJ2-1; D unresolved. The CDR3 loop spans 13 amino acids. The V end lost 1 base, the J end lost 9 bases, and 13 bases lay between the germline ends. The germline V gene encodes CDR1 SQVTM and CDR2 ANQGSEA. The CDR3 spells CSVEGRLIVEQFF. DNA for the CDR3: TGCAGCGTTGAAGGCAGATTAATAGTTGAGCAGTTCTTC.

The chain is built from TRBV7-8 and TRBJ1-4; D is unresolved. The length of the CDR3 is 13 residues. Between the trimmed V and J ends, which lost 0 bases and 1 base, there was a span of 0 bases. Looked up from germline, CDR1 is SGHVS and CDR2 is FQNEAQ. Here the CDR3 reads CASSLATNEKLFF. In DNA form, the CDR3 reads TGTGCCAGCAGCTTAGCAACTAATGAAAAACTGTTTTTT.

The chain combines TRBV5-4 with TRBJ2-7, with D unclear. This CDR3 has 14 residues. Trimming took off 0 bases at V and 2 bases at J, with 9 bases between the two ends. Germline CDR1 SGHNT, CDR2 YYREEE (reference sequence). The CDR3 nucleotides are TGTGCCAGCAGCTTGGGGGGATCGACCTACGAGCAGTACTTC. Translating it yields CASSLGGSTYEQYF.

This chain connects TRBV7-2 to TRBJ2-5; D is unclear. Germline-derived CDR1 and CDR2 are SGHTA and FQGNSA. Trimming removed 5 bases from V and 5 bases from J, with 15 bases in between. The CDR3 consists of 14 residues. In DNA form, the CDR3 reads TGTGCCAGCAGCCCCGCCGGGTTCGCGGAGACCCAGTACTTC. It codes for CASSPAGFAETQYF. The complete variable domain, with remaining parts taken from reference TRBV7-2 and TRBJ2-5, reads GAGVSQSPSNKVTEKGKDVELRCDPISGHTALYWYRQSLGQGLEFLIYFQGNSAPDKSGLPSDRFSAERTGGSVSTLTIQRTQQEDSAVYLCASSPAGFAETQYFGPGTRLLVL.